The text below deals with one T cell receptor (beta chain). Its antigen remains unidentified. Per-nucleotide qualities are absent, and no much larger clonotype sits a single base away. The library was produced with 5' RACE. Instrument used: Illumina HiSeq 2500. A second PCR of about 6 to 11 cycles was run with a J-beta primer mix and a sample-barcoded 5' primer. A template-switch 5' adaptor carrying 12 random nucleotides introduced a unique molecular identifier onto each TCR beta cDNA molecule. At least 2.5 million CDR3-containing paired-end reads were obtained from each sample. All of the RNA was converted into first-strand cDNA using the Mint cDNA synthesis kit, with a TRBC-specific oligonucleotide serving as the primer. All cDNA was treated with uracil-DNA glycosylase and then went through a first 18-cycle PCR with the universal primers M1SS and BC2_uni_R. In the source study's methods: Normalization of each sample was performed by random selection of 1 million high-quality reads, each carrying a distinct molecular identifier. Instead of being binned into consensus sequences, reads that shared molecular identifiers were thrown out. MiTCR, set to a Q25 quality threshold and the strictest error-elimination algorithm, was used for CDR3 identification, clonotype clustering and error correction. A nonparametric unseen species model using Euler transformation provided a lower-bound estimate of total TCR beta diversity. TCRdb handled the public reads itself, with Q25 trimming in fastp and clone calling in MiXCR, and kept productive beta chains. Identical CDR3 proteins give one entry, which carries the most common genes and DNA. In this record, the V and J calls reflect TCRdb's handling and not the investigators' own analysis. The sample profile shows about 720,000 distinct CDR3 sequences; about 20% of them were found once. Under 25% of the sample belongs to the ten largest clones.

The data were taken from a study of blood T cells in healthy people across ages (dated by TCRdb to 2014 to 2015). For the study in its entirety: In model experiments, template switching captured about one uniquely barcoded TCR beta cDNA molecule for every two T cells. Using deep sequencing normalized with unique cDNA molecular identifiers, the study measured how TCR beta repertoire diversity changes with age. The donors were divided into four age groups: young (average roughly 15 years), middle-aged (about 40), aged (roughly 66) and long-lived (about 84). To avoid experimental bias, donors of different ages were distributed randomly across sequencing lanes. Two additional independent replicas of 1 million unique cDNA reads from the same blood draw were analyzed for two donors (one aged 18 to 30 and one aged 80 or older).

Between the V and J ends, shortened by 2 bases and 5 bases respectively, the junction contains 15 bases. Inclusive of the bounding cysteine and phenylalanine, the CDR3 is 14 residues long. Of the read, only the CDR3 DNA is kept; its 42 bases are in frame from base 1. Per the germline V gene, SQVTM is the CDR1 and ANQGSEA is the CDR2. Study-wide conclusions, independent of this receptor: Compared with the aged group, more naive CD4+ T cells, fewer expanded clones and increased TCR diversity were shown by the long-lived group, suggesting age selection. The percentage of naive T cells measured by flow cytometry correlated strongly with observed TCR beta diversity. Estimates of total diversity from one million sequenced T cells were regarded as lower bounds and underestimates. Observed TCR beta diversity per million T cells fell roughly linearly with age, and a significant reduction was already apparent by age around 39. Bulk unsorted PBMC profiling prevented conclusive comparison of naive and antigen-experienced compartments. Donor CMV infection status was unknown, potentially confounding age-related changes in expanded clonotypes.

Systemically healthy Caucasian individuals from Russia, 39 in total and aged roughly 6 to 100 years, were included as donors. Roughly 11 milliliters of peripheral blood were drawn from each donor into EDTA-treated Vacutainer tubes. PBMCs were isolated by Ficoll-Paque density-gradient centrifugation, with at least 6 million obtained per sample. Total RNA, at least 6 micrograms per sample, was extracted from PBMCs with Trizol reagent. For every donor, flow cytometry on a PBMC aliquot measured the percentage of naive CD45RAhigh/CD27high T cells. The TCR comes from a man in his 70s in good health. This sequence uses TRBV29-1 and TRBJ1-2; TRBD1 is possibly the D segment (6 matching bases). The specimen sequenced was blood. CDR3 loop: CSVEPQRGGYGYTF. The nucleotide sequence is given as TGCAGCGTTGAACCACAGAGGGGGGGTTATGGCTACACCTTC.